What follows is one T cell receptor (beta chain) and its context. This entry belongs to a study of blood T cell repertoires in COVID-19. Study as a whole: The origin of the acute and convalescent COVID-19 samples was the United States, Italy and Spain. The cDNA or gDNA used as material had been derived from T cells, B-cell-depleted T cells, or PBMCs.

Original data processing: Amplification of reference gene primers was used by the study to estimate nucleated cell counts. Using immunoSEQ multiplex PCR, the repertoire was profiled, and TCRdb retains in-frame clones only, with some absent. V and J calls and clone size come straight from that table; D and trimming were deduced from the DNA. The sample has under 250,000 clones, roughly 90% seen once; the top ten hold 6.2%. Germline V gene sequence: CDR1 MNHEY, CDR2 SMNVEV (reference sequence). V lost 7 bases, J lost 6 bases, and 18 bases lay in between. The CDR3 sequence is 14 residues long. The sequencing sample was made of peripheral blood. This sequence originates from a man in his 60s with acute or convalescent COVID-19. V gene TRBV27 combines with J gene TRBJ1-2, with no clear D. CDR3 sequence: CASKTKRREDGYTF. In DNA, the CDR3 is TGTGCCAGCAAAACCAAAAGGAGGGAGGATGGCTACACCTTC.